This is a list of T cell receptor beta chains from one sample in a study of shared clonotypes between healthy human individuals. Sequencing used immunoSEQ multiplex PCR; TCRdb keeps in-frame clones, though not all of them. In the table there are approximately 620,000 clones, more than 95% of which are singletons. The material sequenced was naive CD4+ T cells sorted from blood. The origin of the receptors is a woman in her 30s in good health. Each CDR3 is given with its conserved first and last residue. A D gene is named only where the DNA matches it firmly. Expanded clones get a size class; other rows say once, few or many, or leave the size out.

size: .; J: TRBJ2-7; D: TRBD1; V: TRBV28; CDR3: CASSFLGTGELSDEQYF; DNA: TGTGCCAGCAGTTTTTTAGGGACAGGGGAGTTATCTGACGAGCAGTACTTC
size: .; J: TRBJ1-1; D: TRBD1; V: TRBV27; CDR3: CASSLRGTGGGGYEILNTEAFF; DNA: TGTGCCAGCAGTTTGAGAGGGACAGGGGGCGGGGGATACGAAATCTTAAACACTGAAGCTTTCTTT
size: .; J: TRBJ2-7; D: .; V: TRBV5-4; CDR3: CASSLDGVALLSYEQYF; DNA: TGTGCCAGCAGCTTGGATGGTGTGGCCCTTCTCTCCTACGAGCAGTACTTC
size: .; J: TRBJ2-3; D: .; V: TRBV6-5; CDR3: CASRPDPGSTDTQYF; DNA: TGTGCCAGCAGACCCGATCCAGGTTCCACAGATACGCAGTATTTT
size: .; J: TRBJ2-3; D: TRBD1; V: TRBV10-3; CDR3: CAISDTGTGITDTQYF; DNA: TGTGCCATCAGCGACACCGGGACAGGGATCACAGATACGCAGTATTTT
size: .; J: TRBJ2-3; D: TRBD2; V: TRBV4-1; CDR3: CASSQDSGLGTDTQYF; DNA: TGCGCCAGCAGCCAAGATTCGGGACTAGGCACAGATACGCAGTATTTT
size: few; J: TRBJ2-2; D: .; V: TRBV19; CDR3: CASSISWTGELFF; DNA: TGTGCCAGTAGTATAAGTTGGACCGGGGAGCTGTTTTTT
size: .; J: TRBJ2-1; D: .; V: TRBV28; CDR3: CASSSWDPRELPQFF; DNA: TGTGCCAGCAGTTCCTGGGATCCCCGGGAGCTCCCGCAGTTCTTC
size: .; J: TRBJ2-7; D: .; V: TRBV7-2; CDR3: CASSLVGYEQYF; DNA: TGTGCCAGCAGCTTAGTAGGGTACGAGCAGTACTTC
size: .; J: TRBJ1-2; D: .; V: TRBV18; CDR3: CASSPRRDAYGYTF; DNA: TGTGCCAGCTCACCGAGGCGGGACGCCTATGGCTACACCTTC
size: once; J: TRBJ2-5; D: .; V: TRBV27; CDR3: CASSGTRGETQYF; DNA: TGTGCCAGCAGTGGGACGCGGGGTGAGACCCAGTACTTC
size: .; J: TRBJ2-3; D: .; V: TRBV28; CDR3: CASSPDGLGHTDTQYF; DNA: TGTGCCAGCAGTCCCGACGGACTCGGACACACAGATACGCAGTATTTT
size: .; J: TRBJ2-5; D: .; V: TRBV7-2; CDR3: CASSLTRLAPQETQYF; DNA: TGTGCCAGCAGCTTAACTAGACTGGCCCCCCAAGAGACCCAGTACTTC
size: .; J: TRBJ2-4; D: .; V: TRBV5-4; CDR3: CASSLAEGAKNIQYF; DNA: TGTGCCAGCAGCTTGGCCGAGGGTGCCAAAAACATTCAGTACTTC
size: .; J: TRBJ2-3; D: .; V: TRBV18; CDR3: CASSTSSTDTQYF; DNA: TGTGCCAGCTCAACTAGTAGCACAGATACGCAGTATTTT
size: .; J: TRBJ2-3; D: TRBD2; V: TRBV19; CDR3: CASGEGSGADTQYF; DNA: TGTGCCAGTGGTGAGGGTAGCGGGGCAGATACGCAGTATTTT
size: .; J: TRBJ1-5; D: .; V: TRBV10-3; CDR3: CAISEGKTLAGPQHF; DNA: TGTGCCATCAGTGAGGGAAAGACATTGGCGGGGCCCCAGCATTTT
size: .; J: TRBJ2-2; D: .; V: TRBV28; CDR3: CASSGRNPNTGELFF; DNA: TGTGCCAGCAGTGGACGCAACCCGAACACCGGGGAGCTGTTTTTT
size: .; J: TRBJ2-7; D: .; V: TRBV28; CDR3: CASSPGGDRTYEQYF; DNA: TGTGCCAGCAGTCCCGGGGGGGACAGGACCTACGAGCAGTACTTC
size: .; J: TRBJ1-1; D: .; V: TRBV18; CDR3: CASSPPADTEAFF; DNA: TGTGCCAGCTCCCCCCCCGCGGACACTGAAGCTTTCTTT
size: .; J: TRBJ2-1; D: TRBD2; V: TRBV4-1; CDR3: CASSPEREGGNEQFF; DNA: TGCGCCAGCAGCCCCGAGCGGGAGGGTGGGAATGAGCAGTTCTTC
size: once; J: TRBJ2-5; D: TRBD1; V: TRBV11-3; CDR3: CASSLGQGADSETQYF; DNA: TGTGCCAGCAGCTTAGGGCAGGGGGCGGACAGCGAGACCCAGTACTTC
size: .; J: TRBJ2-5; D: TRBD1; V: TRBV4-1; CDR3: CASSQGGQGRQETQYF; DNA: TGCGCCAGCAGCCAAGGAGGACAGGGTCGCCAAGAGACCCAGTACTTC
size: .; J: TRBJ2-6; D: TRBD1; V: TRBV6-1; CDR3: CASSQETGLLSGANVLTF; DNA: TGTGCCAGCAGTCAAGAGACAGGGCTCCTCTCTGGGGCCAACGTCCTGACTTTC
size: .; J: TRBJ2-7; D: TRBD2; V: TRBV19; CDR3: CASSKSGSGSLYEQYF; DNA: TGTGCCAGTAGTAAGTCCGGAAGCGGGAGCCTCTACGAGCAGTACTTC
size: once; J: TRBJ1-4; D: .; V: TRBV7-9; CDR3: CASSPGGGLEKLFF; DNA: TGTGCCAGCAGCCCCGGGGGGGGGCTCGAAAAACTGTTTTTT
size: .; J: TRBJ2-7; D: .; V: TRBV11-2; CDR3: CASSGDSYEQYF; DNA: TGTGCCAGCAGCGGTGACAGTTACGAGCAGTACTTC
size: .; J: TRBJ2-1; D: .; V: TRBV19; CDR3: CASSIPQAGYNEQFF; DNA: TGTGCCAGTAGTATCCCCCAGGCTGGGTACAATGAGCAGTTCTTC
size: .; J: TRBJ2-2; D: TRBD1; V: TRBV6-1; CDR3: CASSGDRGKAGELFF; DNA: TGTGCCAGCAGTGGCGACAGGGGGAAGGCCGGGGAGCTGTTTTTT